This T cell receptor (beta chain) was observed in a study of HIV-infected children after antiretroviral therapy interruption. In its sample, this clonotype was seen once. Sample treatment: PENTA 11 planned treatment interruption arm or continuous ART arm. The TCR library was built from RNA with a 3' RACE protocol and unique molecular identifiers. One entry per CDR3 protein results from TCRdb running MiXCR on the 3' RACE reads. The sample shows about 89,000 distinct CDR3 sequences, about 6.9% of them seen only once. This receptor was taken from a pool of human donors with HIV. Here the sequenced sample was CD45RA+ CD4+ T cells from PBMCs, pooled from several time points, taken from a donor given antiretroviral therapy, either interrupted or continuous. Subset defined: naive CD4+ CD45RA+ CD45RO- T cells.

Here the CDR3 reads CASSIVRGQGEQYF. The CDR3 nucleotides read TGTGCCAGCAGTATAGTCAGGGGGCAGGGTGAACAGTACTTC. V usage is TRBV25-1 and J usage is TRBJ2-7; 8 bases are a match to TRBD1. V lost 5 bases and J lost 10; bases outside the gene matches: 13. Germline assignment: CDR1 MGHDK and CDR2 SYGVNS. The CDR3 is 14 amino acids.